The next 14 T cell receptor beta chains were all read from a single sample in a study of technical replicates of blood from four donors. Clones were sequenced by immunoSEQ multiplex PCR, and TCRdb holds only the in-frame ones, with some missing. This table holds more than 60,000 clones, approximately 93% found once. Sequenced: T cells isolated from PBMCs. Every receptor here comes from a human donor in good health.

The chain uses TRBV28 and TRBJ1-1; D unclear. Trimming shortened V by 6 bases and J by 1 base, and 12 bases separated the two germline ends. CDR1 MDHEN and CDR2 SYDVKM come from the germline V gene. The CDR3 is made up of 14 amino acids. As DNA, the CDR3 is TGTGCCAGCAGCTTAGGACTAGAGAACACTGAAGCTTTCTTT. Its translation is CASSLGLENTEAFF.

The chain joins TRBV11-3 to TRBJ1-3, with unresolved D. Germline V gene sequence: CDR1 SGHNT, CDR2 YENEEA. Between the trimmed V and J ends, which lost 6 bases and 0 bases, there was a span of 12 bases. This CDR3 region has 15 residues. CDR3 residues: CASSIDTHSGNTIYF. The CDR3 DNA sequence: TGTGCCAGCAGTATAGACACCCACTCTGGAAACACCATATATTTT.

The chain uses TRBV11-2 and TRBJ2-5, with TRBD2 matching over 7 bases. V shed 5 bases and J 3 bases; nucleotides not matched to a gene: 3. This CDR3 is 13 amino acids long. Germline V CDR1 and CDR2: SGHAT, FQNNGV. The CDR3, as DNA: TGTGCCAGCAGCGGCGGGACTAAAGAGACCCAGTACTTC. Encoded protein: CASSGGTKETQYF. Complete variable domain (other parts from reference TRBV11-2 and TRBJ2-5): EAGVAQSPRYKIIEKRQSVAFWCNPISGHATLYWYQQILGQGPKLLIQFQNNGVVDDSQLPKDRFSAERLKGVDSTLKIQPAKLEDSAVYLCASSGGTKETQYFGPGTRLLVL.

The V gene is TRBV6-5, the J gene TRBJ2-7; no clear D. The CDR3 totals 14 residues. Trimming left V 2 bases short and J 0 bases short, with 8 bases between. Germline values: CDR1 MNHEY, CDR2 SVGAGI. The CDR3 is CASSYGVSSYEQYF. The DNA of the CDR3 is TGTGCCAGCAGTTACGGAGTTTCCTCCTACGAGCAGTACTTC.

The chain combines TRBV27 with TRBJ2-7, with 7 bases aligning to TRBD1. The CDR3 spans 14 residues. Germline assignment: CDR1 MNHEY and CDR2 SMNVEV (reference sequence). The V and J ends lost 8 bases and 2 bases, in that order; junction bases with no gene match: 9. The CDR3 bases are TGTGCCAGCTCCACCGGGACAGCCACCTACGAGCAGTACTTC. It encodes CASSTGTATYEQYF.

The CDR3 nucleotides are TGTGCCAGCAGCCTTTTTACCGGCGGTCCCGCGCAAGCAGATACGCAGTATTTT. This gives the protein CASSLFTGGPAQADTQYF. The V gene is TRBV27, the J gene TRBJ2-3; D remains unclear. V was trimmed by 6 bases and J by 4 bases, leaving 26 bases between them. Germline V gene sequence: CDR1 MNHEY, CDR2 SMNVEV (reference sequence). The CDR3 loop spans 18 amino acids.

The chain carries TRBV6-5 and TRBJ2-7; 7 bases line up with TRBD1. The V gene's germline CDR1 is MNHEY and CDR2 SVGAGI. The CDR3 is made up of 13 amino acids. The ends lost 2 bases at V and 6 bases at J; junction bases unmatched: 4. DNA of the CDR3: TGTGCCAGCAGTTACGGGACAGACGTCGAGCAGTACTTC. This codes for CASSYGTDVEQYF.

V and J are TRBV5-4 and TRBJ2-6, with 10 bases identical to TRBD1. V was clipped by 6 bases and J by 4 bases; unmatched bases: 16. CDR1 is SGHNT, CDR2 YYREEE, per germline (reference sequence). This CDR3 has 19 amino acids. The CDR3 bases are TGTGCCAGCACCACAGGAGGGGGACAGGGGCCCAGGGGGGCCAACGTCCTGACTTTC. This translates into CASTTGGGQGPRGANVLTF.

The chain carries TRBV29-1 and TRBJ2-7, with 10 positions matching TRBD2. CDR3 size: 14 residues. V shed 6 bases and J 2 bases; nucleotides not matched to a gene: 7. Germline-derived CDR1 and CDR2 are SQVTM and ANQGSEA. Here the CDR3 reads CSVSLAGVPYEQYF. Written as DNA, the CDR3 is TGCAGCGTCTCTCTAGCGGGAGTCCCCTACGAGCAGTACTTC.

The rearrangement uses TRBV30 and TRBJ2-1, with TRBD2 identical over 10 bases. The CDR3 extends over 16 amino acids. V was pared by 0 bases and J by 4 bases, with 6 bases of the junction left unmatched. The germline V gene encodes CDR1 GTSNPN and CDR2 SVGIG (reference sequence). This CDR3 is CAWSVLWTSGYNEQFF. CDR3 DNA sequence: TGTGCCTGGAGTGTCCTTTGGACTAGCGGATACAATGAGCAGTTCTTC.

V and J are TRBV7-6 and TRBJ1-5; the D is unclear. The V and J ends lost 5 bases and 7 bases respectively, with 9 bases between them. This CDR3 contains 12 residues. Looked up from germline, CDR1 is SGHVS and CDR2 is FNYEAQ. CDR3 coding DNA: TGTGCCAGCAGCGTTAGGGAGCAGCCCCAGCATTTT. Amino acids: CASSVREQPQHF.

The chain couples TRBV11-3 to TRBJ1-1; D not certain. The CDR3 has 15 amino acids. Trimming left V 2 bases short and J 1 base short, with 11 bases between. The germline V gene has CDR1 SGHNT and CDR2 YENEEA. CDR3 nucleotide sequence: TGTGCCAGCAGCTTAATTGGTCGAGGGAACACTGAAGCTTTCTTT. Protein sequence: CASSLIGRGNTEAFF.

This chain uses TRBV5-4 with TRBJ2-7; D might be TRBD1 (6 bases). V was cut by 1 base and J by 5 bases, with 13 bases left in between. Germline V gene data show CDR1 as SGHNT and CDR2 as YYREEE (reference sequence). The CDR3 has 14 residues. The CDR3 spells CASSLYREVNEQYF. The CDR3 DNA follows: TGTGCCAGCAGCTTGTACAGGGAAGTAAACGAGCAGTACTTC. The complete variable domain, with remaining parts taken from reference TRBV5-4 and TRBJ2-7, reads ETGVTQSPTHLIKTRGQQVTLRCSSQSGHNTVSWYQQALGQGPQFIFQYYREEENGRGNFPPRFSGLQFPNYSSELNVNALELDDSALYLCASSLYREVNEQYFGPGTRLTVT.

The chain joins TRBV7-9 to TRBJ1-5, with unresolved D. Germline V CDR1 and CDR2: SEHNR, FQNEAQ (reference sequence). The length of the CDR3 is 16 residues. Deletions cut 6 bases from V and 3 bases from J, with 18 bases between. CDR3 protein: CASSSITAADNQPQHF. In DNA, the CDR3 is TGTGCCAGCAGTTCCATCACCGCCGCAGACAATCAGCCCCAGCATTTT. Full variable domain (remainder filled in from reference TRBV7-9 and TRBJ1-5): DTGVSQNPRHKITKRGQNVTFRCDPISEHNRLYWYRQTLGQGPEFLTYFQNEAQLEKSRLLSDRFSAERPKGSFSTLEIQRTEQGDSAMYLCASSSITAADNQPQHFGDGTRLSIL.